This TCR beta chain is from a study of T cell responses to AZD1222 COVID-19 vaccine. CDR1 and CDR2 from the germline V gene are SEHNR and FQNEAQ (reference sequence). The junction had 5 bases not matched to a gene; V was cut back by 5 bases and J by 0 bases. This CDR3 contains 16 residues. Profiled with immunoSEQ multiplex PCR; TCRdb holds only in-frame clones, not every one. The sample lists about 150,000 clones; more than 80% were seen once. The sample consisted of peripheral blood, taken 28 days after the second AZD1222 dose. This chain joins TRBV7-9 and TRBJ1-1; TRBD1 matches 11 bases. This clonotype originated in an adult who received the AZD1222 COVID-19 vaccine. The CDR3 reads CASSKDRGRVNTEAFF. Here the CDR3 DNA reads TGTGCCAGCAGCAAGGACAGGGGGCGAGTGAACACTGAAGCTTTCTTT.